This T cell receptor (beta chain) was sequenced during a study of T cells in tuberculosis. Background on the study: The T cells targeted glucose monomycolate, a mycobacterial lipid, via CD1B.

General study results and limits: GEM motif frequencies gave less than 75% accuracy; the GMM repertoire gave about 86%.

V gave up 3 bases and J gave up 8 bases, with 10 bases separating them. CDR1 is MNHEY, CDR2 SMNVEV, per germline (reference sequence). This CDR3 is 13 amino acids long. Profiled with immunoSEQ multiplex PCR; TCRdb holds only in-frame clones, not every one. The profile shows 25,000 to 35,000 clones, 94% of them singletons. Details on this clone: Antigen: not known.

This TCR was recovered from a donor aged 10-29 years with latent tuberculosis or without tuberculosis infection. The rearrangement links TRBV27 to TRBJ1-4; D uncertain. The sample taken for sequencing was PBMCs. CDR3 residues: CASSLTLWEKLFF. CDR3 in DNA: TGTGCCAGCAGTTTGACTCTGTGGGAAAAACTGTTTTTT.